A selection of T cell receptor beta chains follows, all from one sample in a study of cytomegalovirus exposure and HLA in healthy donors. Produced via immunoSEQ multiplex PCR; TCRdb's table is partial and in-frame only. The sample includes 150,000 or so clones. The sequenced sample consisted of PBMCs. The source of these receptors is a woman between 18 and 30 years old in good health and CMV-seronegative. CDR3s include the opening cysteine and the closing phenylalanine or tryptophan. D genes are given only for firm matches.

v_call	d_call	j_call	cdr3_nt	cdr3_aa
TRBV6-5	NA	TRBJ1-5	TGTGCCAGCAGAAACACCGGGCAGCCCCAGCATTTT	CASRNTGQPQHF
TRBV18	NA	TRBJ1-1	TGTGCCAGCTCACTGGGCGGGGGAGGGCCTGAAGCTTTCTTT	CASSLGGGGPEAFF
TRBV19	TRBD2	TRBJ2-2	TGTGCCAGTAACCCCCTGCGAGTAAGCGGGAGGTATAACACCGGGGAGCTGTTTTTT	CASNPLRVSGRYNTGELFF
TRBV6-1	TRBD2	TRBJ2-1	TGTGCCATATCTAGCGGAGAAAGGGATGAGCAGTTCTTC	CAISSGERDEQFF
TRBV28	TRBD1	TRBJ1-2	TGTGCCAGCAGTTACAGGACCCGGGAACAGGGGAACTATGGCTACACCTTC	CASSYRTREQGNYGYTF
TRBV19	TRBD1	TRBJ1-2	TGTGCCAGTAGTACGAACAGGGGGCAGGCACGTTATAACTATGGCTACACCTTC	CASSTNRGQARYNYGYTF
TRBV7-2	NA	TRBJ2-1	TGTGCCAGCAGCTTCGACGACTACTCCTACAATGAGCAGTTCTTC	CASSFDDYSYNEQFF
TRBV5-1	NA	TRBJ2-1	TGCGCCAGCAGCACCCCGGCGGGCGGAACCTACAATGAGCAGTTCTTC	CASSTPAGGTYNEQFF
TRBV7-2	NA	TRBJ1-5	TGTGCCAGCAGCCTCGACAGAGACAATCAGCCCCAGCATTTT	CASSLDRDNQPQHF
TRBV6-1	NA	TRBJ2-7	TGTGCCAGCAGTCAGACCTTGAGGGCCTACGAGCAGTACTTC	CASSQTLRAYEQYF
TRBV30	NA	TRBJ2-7	TGTGCCTGGAGTAGGGGCTACGAGCAGTACTTC	CAWSRGYEQYF
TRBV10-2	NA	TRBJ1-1	TGCGCCAGCAGTGATCGAGACAGCCAGGACACTGAAGCTTTCTTT	CASSDRDSQDTEAFF
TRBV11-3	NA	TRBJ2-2	TGTGCCAGCAGCTTACATAGCGGGAACACCGGGGAGCTGTTTTTT	CASSLHSGNTGELFF
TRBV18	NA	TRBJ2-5	TGTGCCAGCTCACCCAACTCCCAAGAGACCCAGTACTTC	CASSPNSQETQYF
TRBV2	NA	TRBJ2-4	TGTGCCAGCAGTGAAGGAGGGCCTGTCCGGCTCAAAAACATTCAGTACTTC	CASSEGGPVRLKNIQYF
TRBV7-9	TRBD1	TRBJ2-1	TGTGCCAGCAGCCCTCAGGGGGCCGGTGAGCAGTTCTTC	CASSPQGAGEQFF
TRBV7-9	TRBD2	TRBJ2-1	TGTGCCAGTACCTCTGGGACTAGATTTGCCAATGAGCAGTTCTTC	CASTSGTRFANEQFF
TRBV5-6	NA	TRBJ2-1	TGTGCCAGCAGCTTCACTGACTCCTACAATGAGCAGTTCTTC	CASSFTDSYNEQFF
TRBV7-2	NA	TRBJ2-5	TGTGCCAGCAGCTGGGCGAAGGGGCGGGAGACCCAGTACTTC	CASSWAKGRETQYF
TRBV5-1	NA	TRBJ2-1	TGCGCCAGCAGTTGGGGGGACTCCTACAATGAGCAGTTCTTC	CASSWGDSYNEQFF
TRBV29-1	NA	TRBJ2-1	TGCAGCGTTGCCGTATACAATGAGCAGTTCTTC	CSVAVYNEQFF
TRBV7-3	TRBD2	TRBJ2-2	TGTGCCAGCAGGTCCGGACTAGCGGGGAACACCGGGGAGCTGTTTTTT	CASRSGLAGNTGELFF
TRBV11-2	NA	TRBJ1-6	TGTGCCAGCAGCTTCCCCGGCGGATCACCCCTCCACTTT	CASSFPGGSPLHF
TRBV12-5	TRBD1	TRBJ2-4	TGTGCTAGTGGTTTGGTCCTTGGGACAGGGAAAAACATTCAGTACTTC	CASGLVLGTGKNIQYF
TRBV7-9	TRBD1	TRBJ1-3	TGTGCCAGCAGCCCTAGACAGGGAGGACGAAACACCATATATTTT	CASSPRQGGRNTIYF
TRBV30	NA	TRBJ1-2	TGTGCCTGGAGTGTAGATCGTCGGTTTGGCTACACCTTC	CAWSVDRRFGYTF
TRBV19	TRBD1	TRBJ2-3	TGTGCCAGTAGTATAGCTGGGACAGGGGCAGATACGCAGTATTTT	CASSIAGTGADTQYF
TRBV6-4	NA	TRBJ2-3	TGTGCCAGCAGTGACCGGGTGGATACAGATACGCAGTATTTT	CASSDRVDTDTQYF
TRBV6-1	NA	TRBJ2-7	TGTGCCAGCAGTGAAGCGCTCAGGTCTCACTACGAGCAGTACTTC	CASSEALRSHYEQYF
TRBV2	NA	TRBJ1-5	TGTGCCAGCAGTGAATTCGGGAGGGATCAGCCCCAGCATTTT	CASSEFGRDQPQHF
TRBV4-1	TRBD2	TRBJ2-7	TGCGCCAGCGCGCCGCGGCTAGCGGGAGTTGGGGAGCAGTACTTC	CASAPRLAGVGEQYF
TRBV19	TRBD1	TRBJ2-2	TGTGCCAGTAGTCCCGGACAGGGAACCGGGGAGCTGTTTTTT	CASSPGQGTGELFF
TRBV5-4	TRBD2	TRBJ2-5	TGTGCCAGCAGCGGACCGGGACTAGCGGGAGAAGAGACCCAGTACTTC	CASSGPGLAGEETQYF
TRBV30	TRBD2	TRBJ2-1	TGTGCCTGGAGTCCGGATAGGACTAGCGGGAGCCCCAATGAGCAGTTCTTC	CAWSPDRTSGSPNEQFF
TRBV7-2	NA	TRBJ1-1	TGTGCCAGCAGCTTCTCCCCGGACAGCGAAGCTTTCTTT	CASSFSPDSEAFF
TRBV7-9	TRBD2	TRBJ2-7	TGTGCCAGCAGCCCAACCCTAGCGGGAGGTTACGAGCAGTACTTC	CASSPTLAGGYEQYF
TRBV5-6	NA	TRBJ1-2	TGTGCCAGCAGCTTGCAACAGGGCTATGGCTACACCTTC	CASSLQQGYGYTF
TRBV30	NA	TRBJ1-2	TGTGCCTGGAGACGGACAGCGGACTATGGCTACACCTTC	CAWRRTADYGYTF
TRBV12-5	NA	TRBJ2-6	TGTGCTAGTGCCCTTAACAACGTCCTGACTTTC	CASALNNVLTF
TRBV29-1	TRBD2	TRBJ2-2	TGCAGCGCCACCGGGACTAGCGAGGGGGCACGGGAGCTGTTTTTT	CSATGTSEGARELFF
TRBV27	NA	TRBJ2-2	TGTGCCAGCAGTTTGAGCACCGGGGAGCTGTTTTTT	CASSLSTGELFF
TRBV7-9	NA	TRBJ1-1	TGTGCCAGCAGCTCGTCTATTGGAGCTTTCTTT	CASSSSIGAFF